This is a list of T cell receptor beta chains from one sample in a study of cytomegalovirus exposure and HLA in healthy donors. Generated by immunoSEQ multiplex PCR, the TCRdb table keeps only in-frame clones and is missing some. The repertoire holds more than 70,000 clones, with around 74% as singletons. The sequencing sample was made of PBMCs. These receptors originate from a boy between 5 and 17 years old in good health and CMV-seronegative. Each CDR3 is given with its conserved first and last residue. Fields, in order: V gene, D gene, J gene, clone size, CDR3 protein, CDR3 DNA. The D gene is left open where the match is weak. Only part of the rows carry a size: once, few, many, or a class if the clone is expanded.

V gene: TRBV5-1; D gene: TRBD1; J gene: TRBJ1-2; clone size: few; CDR3 protein: CASSFGYTKRDREYGYTF; CDR3 DNA: TGCGCCAGCAGCTTTGGGTACACTAAAAGGGACAGGGAGTATGGCTACACCTTC
V gene: TRBV28; D gene: TRBD1; J gene: TRBJ1-1; clone size: .; CDR3 protein: CASSLGTGAVTEAFF; CDR3 DNA: TGTGCCAGCAGTTTGGGTACAGGGGCAGTCACTGAGGCTTTCTTT
V gene: TRBV29-1; D gene: TRBD1; J gene: TRBJ1-4; clone size: .; CDR3 protein: CSVGQGREKLFF; CDR3 DNA: TGCAGCGTTGGACAGGGGAGGGAAAAACTGTTTTTT
V gene: TRBV30; D gene: TRBD1; J gene: TRBJ2-7; clone size: few; CDR3 protein: CAWGQGPGKQYF; CDR3 DNA: TGTGCCTGGGGACAGGGACCGGGCAAGCAGTACTTC
V gene: TRBV30; D gene: .; J gene: TRBJ2-6; clone size: .; CDR3 protein: CAWPRVVSGANVLTF; CDR3 DNA: TGTGCCTGGCCCCGGGTTGTCTCTGGGGCCAACGTCCTGACTTTC
V gene: TRBV2; D gene: .; J gene: TRBJ1-2; clone size: .; CDR3 protein: CASSPGQIYGYTF; CDR3 DNA: TGTGCCAGCAGCCCTGGACAGATCTATGGCTACACCTTC
V gene: TRBV5-1; D gene: TRBD1; J gene: TRBJ2-3; clone size: few; CDR3 protein: CASSLDRGSTDTQYF; CDR3 DNA: TGCGCCAGCAGCTTGGACAGGGGATCCACAGATACGCAGTATTTT
V gene: TRBV29-1; D gene: .; J gene: TRBJ1-1; clone size: .; CDR3 protein: CSVEGRDTEAFF; CDR3 DNA: TGCAGCGTTGAGGGCAGGGACACTGAAGCTTTCTTT
V gene: TRBV4-1; D gene: TRBD2; J gene: TRBJ2-5; clone size: .; CDR3 protein: CASSQQIIASGSIETQYF; CDR3 DNA: TGCGCCAGCAGCCAGCAAATAATCGCCAGCGGGAGTATAGAGACCCAGTACTTC
V gene: TRBV7-9; D gene: TRBD1; J gene: TRBJ1-6; clone size: .; CDR3 protein: CASRQTGEYSPLHF; CDR3 DNA: TGTGCCAGCAGGCAAACAGGGGAGTATTCACCCCTCCACTTT
V gene: TRBV29-1; D gene: TRBD2; J gene: TRBJ2-1; clone size: .; CDR3 protein: CSVVKGGSSNEQFF; CDR3 DNA: TGCAGCGTTGTAAAGGGCGGGAGCTCCAATGAGCAGTTCTTC
V gene: TRBV4-3; D gene: .; J gene: TRBJ2-3; clone size: .; CDR3 protein: CASSQGVGGPSTDTQYF; CDR3 DNA: TGCGCCAGCAGCCAAGGAGTGGGGGGGCCGAGCACAGATACGCAGTATTTT
V gene: TRBV25-1; D gene: .; J gene: TRBJ1-2; clone size: .; CDR3 protein: CASSERSVGGYTF; CDR3 DNA: TGTGCCAGCAGTGAAAGGAGTGTCGGGGGCTACACCTTC
V gene: TRBV5-1; D gene: TRBD1; J gene: TRBJ1-6; clone size: few; CDR3 protein: CASSITGGYNSPLHF; CDR3 DNA: TGCGCCAGCAGCATAACAGGGGGATATAATTCACCCCTCCACTTT
V gene: TRBV27; D gene: .; J gene: TRBJ1-1; clone size: few; CDR3 protein: CASSLAVGNTEAFF; CDR3 DNA: TGTGCCAGCAGCTTAGCGGTAGGTAACACTGAAGCTTTCTTT
V gene: TRBV5-4; D gene: TRBD2; J gene: TRBJ2-7; clone size: once; CDR3 protein: CASSRGTSGGGEQYF; CDR3 DNA: TGTGCCAGCAGCCGAGGGACTAGCGGGGGGGGCGAGCAGTACTTC
V gene: TRBV4-2; D gene: .; J gene: TRBJ1-1; clone size: .; CDR3 protein: CAAAAGRNTEAFF; CDR3 DNA: TGTGCCGCCGCTGCGGGTCGGAACACTGAAGCTTTCTTT
V gene: TRBV30; D gene: .; J gene: TRBJ2-3; clone size: .; CDR3 protein: CAWSPTRYTQYF; CDR3 DNA: TGTGCCTGGAGTCCTACTCGATATACGCAGTATTTT
V gene: TRBV5-1; D gene: TRBD1; J gene: TRBJ1-1; clone size: .; CDR3 protein: CASSPGQVVKNTEAFF; CDR3 DNA: TGCGCCAGCAGCCCGGGACAGGTTGTAAAGAACACTGAAGCTTTCTTT
V gene: TRBV25-1; D gene: .; J gene: TRBJ1-1; clone size: .; CDR3 protein: CASSRGGYTEAFF; CDR3 DNA: TGTGCCAGCAGCCGGGGGGGGTACACTGAAGCTTTCTTT
V gene: TRBV28; D gene: TRBD1; J gene: TRBJ2-2; clone size: .; CDR3 protein: CASRPRDRPTGELFF; CDR3 DNA: TGTGCCAGCAGGCCCCGGGACAGGCCCACCGGGGAGCTGTTTTTT
V gene: TRBV7-2; D gene: .; J gene: TRBJ1-1; clone size: .; CDR3 protein: CASSFYNTEAFF; CDR3 DNA: TGTGCCAGCAGCTTCTACAACACTGAAGCTTTCTTT
V gene: TRBV5-1; D gene: .; J gene: TRBJ2-1; clone size: .; CDR3 protein: CASSSTTRSYNEQFF; CDR3 DNA: TGCGCCAGCAGCTCTACTACTCGCTCCTACAATGAGCAGTTCTTC
V gene: TRBV4-1; D gene: TRBD2; J gene: TRBJ2-7; clone size: .; CDR3 protein: CASSFNPSGGAEQYF; CDR3 DNA: TGCGCCAGCAGCTTTAACCCTAGCGGGGGGGCCGAGCAGTACTTC
V gene: TRBV28; D gene: TRBD1; J gene: TRBJ1-5; clone size: .; CDR3 protein: CASSWYNRGPDQPQHF; CDR3 DNA: TGTGCCAGCAGTTGGTACAACAGGGGGCCCGATCAGCCCCAGCATTTT
V gene: TRBV4-3; D gene: .; J gene: TRBJ1-6; clone size: .; CDR3 protein: CASSQDSVGRGSPLHF; CDR3 DNA: TGCGCCAGCAGCCAAGACTCGGTCGGGAGAGGTTCACCCCTCCACTTT
V gene: TRBV2; D gene: .; J gene: TRBJ2-5; clone size: few; CDR3 protein: CASSDPGRGRGGVEETQYF; CDR3 DNA: TGTGCCAGCAGTGATCCCGGGAGGGGGCGCGGGGGAGTGGAAGAGACCCAGTACTTC
V gene: TRBV4-3; D gene: .; J gene: TRBJ2-7; clone size: .; CDR3 protein: CASSQDTGSSYEQYF; CDR3 DNA: TGCGCCAGCAGCCAAGATACAGGGAGCTCCTACGAGCAGTACTTC
V gene: TRBV4-3; D gene: .; J gene: TRBJ1-1; clone size: few; CDR3 protein: CASSQVAGTGTEAFF; CDR3 DNA: TGCGCCAGCAGCCAAGTCGCGGGGACGGGCACTGAAGCTTTCTTT
V gene: TRBV13; D gene: .; J gene: TRBJ2-1; clone size: .; CDR3 protein: CASSLDLAVPYNEQFF; CDR3 DNA: TGTGCCAGCAGCTTAGATTTAGCGGTCCCCTACAATGAGCAGTTCTTC
V gene: TRBV5-1; D gene: TRBD2; J gene: TRBJ2-7; clone size: .; CDR3 protein: CASSLTSGSPTYEQYF; CDR3 DNA: TGCGCCAGCAGCTTGACTAGCGGGAGTCCCACCTACGAGCAGTACTTC
V gene: TRBV11-2; D gene: .; J gene: TRBJ2-2; clone size: .; CDR3 protein: CASSSASGVAGELFF; CDR3 DNA: TGTGCCAGCAGCTCCGCCTCAGGGGTGGCCGGGGAGCTGTTTTTT
V gene: TRBV19; D gene: .; J gene: TRBJ2-7; clone size: .; CDR3 protein: CASSSQGYEQYF; CDR3 DNA: TGTGCCAGTAGTTCGCAGGGCTACGAGCAGTACTTC
V gene: TRBV2; D gene: TRBD1; J gene: TRBJ1-4; clone size: .; CDR3 protein: CASRLQGFANEKLFF; CDR3 DNA: TGTGCCAGCAGGCTACAGGGGTTTGCTAATGAAAAACTGTTTTTT
V gene: TRBV6-4; D gene: TRBD1; J gene: TRBJ1-1; clone size: .; CDR3 protein: CASRARTGSNTEAFF; CDR3 DNA: TGTGCCAGCAGGGCGAGGACAGGATCGAACACTGAAGCTTTCTTT